These 16 T cell receptor beta chains originate from one sample sequenced in a study of tumor-infiltrating lymphocytes in primary liver carcinoma. Constant-region priming of around 490 ng total RNA yielded TCR beta cDNA. Nested multiplex PCR, run for three rounds with slightly modified ARM-PCR, yielded TCR beta libraries. A C-beta reverse primer and TRBV1-TRBV30 forward primers served in each of the first two PCR rounds, at approximately 10 cycles apiece. TCRdb redid the calling of the multiplex PCR reads with MiXCR, one entry per CDR3 protein. The table records tens of thousands of distinct CDR3 sequences, over 60% of them present only once. Co-extraction yielded RNA and DNA from around 20-30 mg of unsorted bulk tissue. The source material was liver tumor tissue from sampling region 4. Subset indicated: tumor region T4, right-lateral pole. These receptors all stem from a middle-aged man with primary liver carcinoma and hepatitis B virus infection.

The CDR3 coding sequence is TGTGCCAGCAGTGAGACTCACCTCGTCCCCGGGGAGCTGTTTTTT. Amino acid sequence: CASSETHLVPGELFF. This rearrangement joins TRBV9 to TRBJ2-2, with no clear D. This CDR3 has 15 residues. Trimming removed 5 bases at V and 6 bases at J, with 17 bases between. From germline, CDR1 is SGDLS and CDR2 YYNGEE.

This clonotype was seen many times. Given a much more abundant clone one base away, this may be a read error. The CDR3 nucleotides read TGCAGCGTTGTTCGGATTGTGAAGAACACTGAAGCTTTCTTT. As protein: CSVVRIVKNTEAFF. The chain links TRBV29-1 to TRBJ1-1; no clear D gene. This CDR3 has 14 residues. The V end was cut by 4 bases, the J end by 1 base, with 13 bases between. Germline CDR1 and CDR2: SQVTM and ANQGSEA.

For this clonotype: Since the CDR3 does not end with the conserved phenylalanine or tryptophan, this likely comes from a read error. This chain joins TRBV11-2 and TRBJ2-7; the match to TRBD1 covers 8 bases. Germline V CDR1 and CDR2: SGHAT, FQNNGV. The CDR3 is 15 residues long. V lost 4 bases to trimming and J lost 4 bases; unmatched junction nucleotides: 9. CDR3 DNA: TGTGCCAGCAGCTATGTGGCAGGGGGCCGGTACGAGCAGTACTTA. It translates to CASSYVAGGRYEQYL.

In this sample, this clonotype turned up once. The chain combines TRBV5-1 with TRBJ2-2, with TRBD1 identical over 8 bases. The CDR3 sequence is 15 residues long. CDR1 is SGHRS and CDR2 is YFSETQ in the germline V gene. V lost 8 bases and J lost 6; bases outside the gene matches: 12. The CDR3 sequence is CASSVGQVDAGELFF. The DNA of the CDR3 is TGCGCCAGTAGCGTGGGACAGGTGGACGCCGGGGAGCTGTTTTTT.

As regards this clonotype: A read error may be the cause here, since a much bigger clone is one base away. This sequence joins TRBV11-2 and TRBJ2-1; no clear D gene. The length of the CDR3 is 11 residues. Per germline, CDR1 SGHAT and CDR2 FQNNGV. The CDR3 here is CTSSPGNEQLF. The CDR3 DNA follows: TGTACCAGCAGCCCCGGTAATGAGCAGCTCTTC.

The count of this clonotype is one. The chain joins TRBV5-1 to TRBJ2-1; D call uncertain. The CDR3 has 14 amino acids. The germline V gene has CDR1 SGHRS and CDR2 YFSETQ. V shed 4 bases and J shed 5 bases, with 13 bases lying between them. CDR3 DNA: TGCGCCAGCAGCGCCGGCCGGTCCAACAATGAGCAGTTCTTC. Protein sequence: CASSAGRSNNEQFF.

With respect to this clonotype: A read error may be the cause here, since a much bigger clone is one base away. The chain combines TRBV11-2 with TRBJ2-2; possible D gene TRBD2, 6 bases. The germline V gene has CDR1 SGHAT and CDR2 FQNNGV. The CDR3 contains 16 residues. The CDR3, as DNA: TGTGCCAGCTTAGCATTAGGAGGGGCGAACACCGGGGAGCCGTTTTTT. It encodes CASLALGGANTGEPFF.

There are a few counts of this clonotype. At one boundary the junction diverges from the germline segment, which might be a read error. The chain carries TRBV11-2 and TRBJ1-5, with D uncertain. The germline V gene encodes CDR1 SGHAT and CDR2 FQNNGV. The CDR3 totals 14 residues. The CDR3 coding sequence is TGTGCCATCAGCTCTCAGGACCCTAATCAGCCCCAGCGTTTT. It encodes CAISSQDPNQPQRF.

The chain has TRBV6-1 and TRBJ2-1, with TRBD1 as a possible D gene (5 bases). Per germline, CDR1 MNHNS and CDR2 SASEGT. Trimming left V 9 bases short and J 8 bases short, with 23 bases between. CDR3 length equals 15 residues. CDR3 region: CASRPSFGRADEQFF. CDR3 nucleotide sequence: TGTGCCAGTAGGCCGAGTTTTGGCAGGGCCGATGAGCAGTTCTTC.

This clonotype was recorded many times. J is TRBJ2-3 and V is TRBV25-1; weak D call: TRBD2 (5 bases). The CDR3 covers 11 residues. V shed 5 bases and J shed 10 bases, with 10 bases lying between them. Germline V gene lookup returns CDR1 MGHDK and CDR2 SYGVNS. DNA of the CDR3: TGTGCCAGCAGTTCGGGGTTATCGCAGTATTTT. Translation: CASSSGLSQYF.

Comment on this clonotype: This clone may be a read error of a much larger clone one base away. This chain connects TRBV12-3 or TRBV12-4 to TRBJ2-7; D is undetermined. V lost 7 bases to trimming and J lost 0 bases, with 10 bases between them. This CDR3 region has 13 residues. The CDR3 nucleotides read TGTGCCAGCATCCTGACATCCTCCTACGAGCAGTACTTC. As protein: CASILTSSYEQYF.

Regarding this clonotype: Because it lacks the conserved phenylalanine or tryptophan at the end, this CDR3 is likely a read error. CDR3 DNA sequence: TGTGCCAGCAGTTACGTTCTCGTGAACTCGCTAACCAACCAAGAGACCCAGTACTTG. Translation gives CASSYVLVNSLTNQETQYL. The rearrangement uses TRBV6-5 and TRBJ2-5; D remains unclear. V lost 2 bases to trimming and J lost 0 bases, with 22 bases between them. In germline, CDR1 is MNHEY, CDR2 SVGAGI. CDR3 length: 19 amino acids.

This clonotype was counted only a few times. The CDR3 ends on some other residue instead of the conserved phenylalanine or tryptophan, so this is likely a read error. This sequence joins TRBV29-1 and TRBJ2-5; D unclear. CDR3 length equals 11 residues. Per the germline V gene, CDR1 is SQVTM and CDR2 is ANQGSEA. Trimming shortened V by 1 base and J by 6 bases, and 6 bases separated the two germline ends. The CDR3 DNA is TGCAGCGTTGAAGTAGCCCAGACCCAGTACCTC. Translating it yields CSVEVAQTQYL.

Regarding this clonotype: In this CDR3 the conserved last residue, phenylalanine or tryptophan, is missing, so a read error is likely. The V and J genes are TRBV12-3 or TRBV12-4 and TRBJ2-7, with D tentatively TRBD2 (5 bases). The CDR3 runs to 14 residues. The DNA of the CDR3 is TGTGCCAGCACTTTAGGGCTAGCCGGCTACGAGCAGTACCTC. Translating gives CASTLGLAGYEQYL.

V gene TRBV6-2 or TRBV6-3 combines with J gene TRBJ2-1, with D uncertain. V lost 0 bases and J lost 4, with 7 bases in between. CDR1 is MNHEY, CDR2 SVGEGT, per germline. CDR3 length equals 14 residues. CDR3 DNA: TGTGCCAGCAGTTACTCTGGAGAATACAATGAGCAGTTCTTC. As protein: CASSYSGEYNEQFF.

This clonotype occurred once. Since the CDR3 does not end with the conserved phenylalanine or tryptophan, this likely comes from a read error. The V call is TRBV11-3, the J call TRBJ2-5; TRBD1 matches at 7 bases. J was trimmed by 8 bases and V by 5 bases; bases with no gene match: 11. Germline CDR1 is SGHNT and CDR2 is YENEEA. The CDR3 covers 14 residues. CDR3 region: CASSPGTVHGTQYL. The CDR3 DNA sequence: TGTGCCAGCAGCCCCGGGACAGTGCATGGCACCCAGTACCTC.